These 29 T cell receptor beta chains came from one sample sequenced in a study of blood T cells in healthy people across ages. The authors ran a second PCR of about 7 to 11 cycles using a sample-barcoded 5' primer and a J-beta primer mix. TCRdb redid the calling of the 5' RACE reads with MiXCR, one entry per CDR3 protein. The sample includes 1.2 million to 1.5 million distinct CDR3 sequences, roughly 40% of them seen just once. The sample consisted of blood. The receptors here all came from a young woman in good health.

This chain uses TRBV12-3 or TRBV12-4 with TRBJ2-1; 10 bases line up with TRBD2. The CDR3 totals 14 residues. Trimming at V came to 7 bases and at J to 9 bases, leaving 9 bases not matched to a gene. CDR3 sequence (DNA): TGTGCCAGCACCTTAAAGCGGGGGGGTGGTGAGCAGTTCTTC. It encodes CASTLKRGGGEQFF.

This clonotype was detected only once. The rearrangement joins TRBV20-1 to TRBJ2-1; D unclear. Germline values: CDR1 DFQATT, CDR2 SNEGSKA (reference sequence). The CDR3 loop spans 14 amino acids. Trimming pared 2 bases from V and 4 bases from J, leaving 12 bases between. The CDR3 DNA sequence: TGCAGTGCTAGAAGTAGGGCCCCTTACAATGAGCAGTTCTTC. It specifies CSARSRAPYNEQFF.

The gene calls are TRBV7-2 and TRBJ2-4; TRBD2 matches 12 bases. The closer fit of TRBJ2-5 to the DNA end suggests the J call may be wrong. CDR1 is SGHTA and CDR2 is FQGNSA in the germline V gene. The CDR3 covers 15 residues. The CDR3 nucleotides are TGTGCCAGCAAGGGGCTAGCGGGAGGGGTGGAGACCCAGTACTTC. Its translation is CASKGLAGGVETQYF.

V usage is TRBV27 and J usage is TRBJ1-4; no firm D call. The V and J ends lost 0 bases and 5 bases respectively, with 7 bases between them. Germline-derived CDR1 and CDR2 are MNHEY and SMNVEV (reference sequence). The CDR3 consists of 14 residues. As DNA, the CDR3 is TGTGCCAGCAGTTTATCCTGGGAGAATGAAAAACTGTTTTTT. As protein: CASSLSWENEKLFF.

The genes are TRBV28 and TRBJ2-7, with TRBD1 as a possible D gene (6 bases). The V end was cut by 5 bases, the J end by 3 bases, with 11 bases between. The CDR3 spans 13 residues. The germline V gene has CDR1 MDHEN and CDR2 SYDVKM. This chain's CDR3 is CASSRGLGYEQYF. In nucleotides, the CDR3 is TGTGCCAGCAGTAGGGGGTTGGGCTACGAGCAGTACTTC.

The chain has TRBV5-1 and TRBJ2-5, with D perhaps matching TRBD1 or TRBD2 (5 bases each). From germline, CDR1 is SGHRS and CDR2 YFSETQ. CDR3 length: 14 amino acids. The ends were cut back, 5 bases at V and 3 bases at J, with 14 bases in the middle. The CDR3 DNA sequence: TGCGCCAGCAGTAAAGGAAGAGGGGAAGAGACCCAGTACTTC. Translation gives CASSKGRGEETQYF.

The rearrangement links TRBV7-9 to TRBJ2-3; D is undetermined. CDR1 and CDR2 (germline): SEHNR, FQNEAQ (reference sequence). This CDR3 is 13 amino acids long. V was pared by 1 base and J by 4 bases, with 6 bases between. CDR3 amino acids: CASSLGIADTQYF. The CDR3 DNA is TGTGCCAGCAGCTTAGGCATCGCAGATACGCAGTATTTT. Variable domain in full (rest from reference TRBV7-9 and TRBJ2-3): DTGVSQNPRHKITKRGQNVTFRCDPISEHNRLYWYRQTLGQGPEFLTYFQNEAQLEKSRLLSDRFSAERPKGSFSTLEIQRTEQGDSAMYLCASSLGIADTQYFGPGTRLTVL.

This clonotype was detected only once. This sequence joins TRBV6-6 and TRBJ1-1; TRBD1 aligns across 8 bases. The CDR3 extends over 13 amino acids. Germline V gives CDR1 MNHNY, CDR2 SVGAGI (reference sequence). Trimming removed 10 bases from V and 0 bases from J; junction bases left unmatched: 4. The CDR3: CANGQGLNTEAFF. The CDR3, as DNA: TGTGCCAACGGACAGGGATTGAACACTGAAGCTTTCTTT.

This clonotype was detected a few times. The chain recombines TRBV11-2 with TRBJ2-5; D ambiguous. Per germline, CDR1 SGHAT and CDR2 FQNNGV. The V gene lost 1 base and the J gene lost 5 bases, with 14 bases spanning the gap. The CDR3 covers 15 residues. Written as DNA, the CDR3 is TGTGCCAGCAGCTTAGTAGTTTACCAGCCGGAGACCCAGTACTTC. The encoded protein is CASSLVVYQPETQYF.

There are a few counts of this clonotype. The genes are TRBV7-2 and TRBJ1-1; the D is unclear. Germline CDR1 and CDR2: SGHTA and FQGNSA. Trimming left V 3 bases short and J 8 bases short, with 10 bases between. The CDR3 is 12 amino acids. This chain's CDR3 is CASSFSGREAFF. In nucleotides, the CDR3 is TGTGCCAGCAGCTTCTCGGGGAGGGAAGCTTTCTTT.

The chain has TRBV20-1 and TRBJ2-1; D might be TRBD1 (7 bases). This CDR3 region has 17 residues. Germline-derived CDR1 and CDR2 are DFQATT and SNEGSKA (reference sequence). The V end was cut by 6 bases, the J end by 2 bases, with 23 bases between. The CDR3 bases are TGCAGTGCCTGGACAGGCGCAAGCGGGCTAGCCTACAATGAGCAGTTCTTC. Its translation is CSAWTGASGLAYNEQFF.

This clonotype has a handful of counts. CDR3 loop: CASSARDEQYF. CDR3 coding DNA: TGTGCCAGCAGTGCACGCGACGAGCAGTATTTT. The chain couples TRBV6-5 to TRBJ2-3, with no clear D. The CDR3 runs 11 residues. CDR1 and CDR2 from the germline V gene are MNHEY and SVGAGI. Trimming removed 5 bases from V and 11 bases from J, with 11 bases in between.

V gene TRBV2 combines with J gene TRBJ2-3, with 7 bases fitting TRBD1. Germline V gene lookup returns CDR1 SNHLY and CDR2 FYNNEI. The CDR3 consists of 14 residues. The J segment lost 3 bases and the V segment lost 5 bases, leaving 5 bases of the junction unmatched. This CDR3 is CASSRQGLTDTQYF. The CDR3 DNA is TGTGCCAGCAGTAGACAGGGTTTGACAGATACGCAGTATTTT.

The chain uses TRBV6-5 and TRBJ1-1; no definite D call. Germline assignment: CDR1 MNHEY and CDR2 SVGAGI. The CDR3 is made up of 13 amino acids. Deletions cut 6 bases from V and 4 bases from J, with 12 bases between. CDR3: CASRHEAITEAFF. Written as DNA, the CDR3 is TGTGCCAGCAGGCACGAGGCTATCACTGAAGCTTTCTTT.

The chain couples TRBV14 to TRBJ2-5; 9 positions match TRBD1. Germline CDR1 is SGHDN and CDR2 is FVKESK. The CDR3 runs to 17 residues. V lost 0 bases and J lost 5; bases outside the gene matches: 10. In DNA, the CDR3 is TGTGCCAGCAGCCAAGAGAACACAGGGGGCGCTGGGGAGACCCAGTACTTC. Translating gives CASSQENTGGAGETQYF.

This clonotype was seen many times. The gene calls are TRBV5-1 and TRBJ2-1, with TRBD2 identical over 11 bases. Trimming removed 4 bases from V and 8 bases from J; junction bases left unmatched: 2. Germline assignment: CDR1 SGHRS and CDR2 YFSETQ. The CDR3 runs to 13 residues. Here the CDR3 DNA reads TGCGCCAGCAGCGAGGGACTAGCGGATGAGCAGTTCTTC. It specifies CASSEGLADEQFF.

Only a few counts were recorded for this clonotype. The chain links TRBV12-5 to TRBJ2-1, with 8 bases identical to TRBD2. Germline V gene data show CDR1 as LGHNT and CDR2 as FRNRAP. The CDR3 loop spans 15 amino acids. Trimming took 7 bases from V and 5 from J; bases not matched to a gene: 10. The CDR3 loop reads CASEELAATNNEQFF. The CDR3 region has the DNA TGTGCTAGTGAAGAACTAGCGGCTACGAACAATGAGCAGTTCTTC.

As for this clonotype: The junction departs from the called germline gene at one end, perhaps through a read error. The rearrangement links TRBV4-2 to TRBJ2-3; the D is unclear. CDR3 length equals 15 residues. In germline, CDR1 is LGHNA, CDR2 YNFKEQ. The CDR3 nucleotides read TGTGCCAGCAACCAATTCGTAAGCGCCACAGATACGCAGTATTTT. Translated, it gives CASNQFVSATDTQYF.

The CDR3 nucleotides are TGTGCCAGCAGTAAACCGGGAGGGGGCTCCTACAATGAGCAGTACTTC. Translated, it gives CASSKPGGGSYNEQYF. The rearrangement joins TRBV11-2 to TRBJ2-1, with D perhaps TRBD2 (8 bases). The DNA end favors TRBJ2-7, so the J call may be wrong. The CDR3 covers 16 residues. Germline V gene sequence: CDR1 SGHAT, CDR2 FQNNGV.

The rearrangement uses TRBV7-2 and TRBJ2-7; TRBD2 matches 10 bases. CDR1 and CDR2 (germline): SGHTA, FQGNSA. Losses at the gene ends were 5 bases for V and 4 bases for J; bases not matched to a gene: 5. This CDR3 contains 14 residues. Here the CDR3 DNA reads TGTGCCAGCAGCACTAGCGGGGTCCTTTACGAGCAGTACTTC. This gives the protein CASSTSGVLYEQYF.

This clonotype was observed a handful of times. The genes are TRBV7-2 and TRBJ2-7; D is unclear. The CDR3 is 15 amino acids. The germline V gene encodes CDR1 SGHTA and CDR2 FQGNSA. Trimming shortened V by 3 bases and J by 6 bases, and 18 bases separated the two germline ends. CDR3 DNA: TGTGCCAGCAGCTTCGTCGGCTCCACGGTGAGCGAGCAGTACTTC. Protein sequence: CASSFVGSTVSEQYF.

The chain's CDR3 is CASSSASGRLEDTQYF. CDR3 DNA: TGTGCCAGCAGTTCGGCTAGCGGGAGGCTTGAAGATACGCAGTATTTT. The chain has TRBV28 and TRBJ2-3, with TRBD2 matching over 11 bases. Trimming at V came to 4 bases and at J to 5 bases, leaving 8 bases not matched to a gene. The CDR3 is 16 amino acids. Germline lookup yields CDR1 MDHEN and CDR2 SYDVKM.

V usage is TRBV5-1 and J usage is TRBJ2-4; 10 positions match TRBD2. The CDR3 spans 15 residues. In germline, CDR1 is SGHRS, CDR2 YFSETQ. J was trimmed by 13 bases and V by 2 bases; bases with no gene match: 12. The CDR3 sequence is CASSFSGRGFDEQYF. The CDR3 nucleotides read TGCGCCAGCAGCTTCAGCGGGAGGGGGTTCGATGAGCAGTACTTC.

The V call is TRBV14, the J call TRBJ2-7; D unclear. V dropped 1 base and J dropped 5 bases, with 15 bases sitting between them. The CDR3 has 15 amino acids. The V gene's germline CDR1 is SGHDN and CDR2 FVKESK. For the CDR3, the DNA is TGTGCCAGCAGCCAAGGAATCGTGACATCCAACGAGCAGTACTTC. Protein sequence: CASSQGIVTSNEQYF.

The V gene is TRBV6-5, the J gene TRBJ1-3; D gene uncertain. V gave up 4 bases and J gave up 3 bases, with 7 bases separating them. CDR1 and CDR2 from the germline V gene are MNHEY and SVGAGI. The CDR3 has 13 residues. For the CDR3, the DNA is TGTGCCAGCAGTTCCGGGTTTGGAAACACCATATATTTT. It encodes CASSSGFGNTIYF.

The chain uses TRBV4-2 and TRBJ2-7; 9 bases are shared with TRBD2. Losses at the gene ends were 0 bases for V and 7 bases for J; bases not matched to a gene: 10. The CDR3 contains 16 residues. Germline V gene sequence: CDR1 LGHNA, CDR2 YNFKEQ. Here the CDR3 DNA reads TGTGCCAGCAGCCAAGATGGGATAGCGGGGGACAATGAGCAGTACTTC. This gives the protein CASSQDGIAGDNEQYF.

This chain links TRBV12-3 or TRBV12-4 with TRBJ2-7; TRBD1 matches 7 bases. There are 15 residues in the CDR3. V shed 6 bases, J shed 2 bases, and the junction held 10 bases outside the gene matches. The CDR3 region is CASSTTGTLTYEQYF. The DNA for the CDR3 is TGTGCCAGCAGCACGACAGGGACCCTGACCTACGAGCAGTACTTC.

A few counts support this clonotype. The CDR3, as DNA: TGCGCCAGCAGCTTGGCGGGAGGGATGTACAATGAGCAGTTCTTC. Protein product: CASSLAGGMYNEQFF. This rearrangement joins TRBV5-1 to TRBJ2-1; 8 bases align to TRBD2. The junction had 3 bases not matched to a gene; V was cut back by 0 bases and J by 4 bases. Germline loops: CDR1 SGHRS, CDR2 YFSETQ. This CDR3 contains 15 residues.

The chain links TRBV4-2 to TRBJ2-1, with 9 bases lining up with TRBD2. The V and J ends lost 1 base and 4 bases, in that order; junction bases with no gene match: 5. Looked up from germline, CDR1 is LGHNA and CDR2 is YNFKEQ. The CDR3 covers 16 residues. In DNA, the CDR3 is TGTGCCAGCAGCCAAGGGGTGCGGGAGGGATACAATGAGCAGTTCTTC. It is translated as CASSQGVREGYNEQFF.